One and the same sample provided the 19 T cell receptor beta chains below, sequenced in a study of graft-versus-host responses after intestinal transplantation. These receptors' targets are unknown. Clones were sequenced by immunoSEQ multiplex PCR, and TCRdb holds only the in-frame ones, with some missing. The data contain 130,000 or so clones, around nine tenths of them singletons. The specimen was unstimulated CD4+ T cells sorted from spleen or lymph node cells, collected before intestinal transplant. The receptors originated from a human donor who received an intestinal transplant.

This sequence joins TRBV2 and TRBJ2-2; the D gene is possibly TRBD1 (6 bases). Germline V gives CDR1 SNHLY, CDR2 FYNNEI. This CDR3 region has 15 residues. V was pared by 4 bases and J by 0 bases, with 9 bases between. The DNA of the CDR3 is TGTGCCAGCAGTGGGACAGACGCGAACACCGGGGAGCTGTTTTTT. This encodes CASSGTDANTGELFF. The complete variable domain, with remaining parts taken from reference TRBV2 and TRBJ2-2, reads EPEVTQTPSHQVTQMGQEVILRCVPISNHLYFYWYRQILGQKVEFLVSFYNNEISEKSEIFDDQFSVERPDGSNFTLKIRSTKLEDSAMYFCASSGTDANTGELFFGEGSRLTVL.

This clone has a single count. CDR3 in DNA: TGTGCCAGCAGTGAAGGGGGGGGAAAGGACACTGAAGCTTTCTTT. This encodes CASSEGGGKDTEAFF. The rearrangement uses TRBV6-1 and TRBJ1-1; possible D gene TRBD1, 5 bases. The CDR3 has 15 amino acids. Germline V gene data show CDR1 as MNHNS and CDR2 as SASEGT. V lost 1 base, J lost 3 bases, and 12 bases lay in between.

The CDR3 loop is CASSPRTGYDTEAFF. Written as DNA, the CDR3 is TGCGCCAGCAGCCCCCGGACAGGGTATGACACTGAAGCTTTCTTT. The chain is built from TRBV5-1 and TRBJ1-1; 8 nucleotides agree with TRBD1. Germline CDR1 reads SGHRS; CDR2 reads YFSETQ. There are 15 residues in the CDR3. Germline trimming cut 4 bases from V and 3 bases from J; bases unmatched to any gene: 8.

The chain recombines TRBV2 with TRBJ2-5; D gene ambiguous. Germline V gives CDR1 SNHLY, CDR2 FYNNEI. Between the trimmed V and J ends, which lost 6 bases and 7 bases, there was a span of 9 bases. This CDR3 comprises 11 residues. In DNA, the CDR3 is TGTGCCAGCAGAAAGGATGGGACCCAGTACTTC. Encoded protein: CASRKDGTQYF.

The gene calls are TRBV6-5 and TRBJ2-5; 11 nucleotides line up with TRBD2. Trimming at V came to 4 bases and at J to 4 bases, leaving 5 bases not matched to a gene. The CDR3 loop spans 15 amino acids. Germline V gene data show CDR1 as MNHEY and CDR2 as SVGAGI. The CDR3 reads CASSSTSGVSETQYF. The CDR3 DNA is TGTGCCAGCAGTTCGACTAGCGGGGTATCAGAGACCCAGTACTTC.

V gene TRBV19 combines with J gene TRBJ1-6; D possibly corresponds to TRBD1 (5 bases). The germline V and J ends were trimmed by 6 bases and 5 bases, with 14 bases remaining between them. The CDR3 covers 15 residues. The germline gives CDR1 LNHDA, CDR2 SQIVND (reference sequence). The CDR3 DNA reads TGTGCCAGTAGCAGCCGGGGGTACGATAATTCACCCCTCCACTTT. This translates into CASSSRGYDNSPLHF.

The chain employs TRBV19 and TRBJ1-2; maybe TRBD1 (5 bases). V lost 3 bases, J lost 4 bases, and 12 bases lay in between. From germline, CDR1 is LNHDA and CDR2 SQIVND (reference sequence). The length of the CDR3 is 14 residues. The CDR3 region is CASSIPGLFYGYTF. Written as DNA, the CDR3 is TGTGCCAGTAGTATCCCGGGACTCTTCTATGGCTACACCTTC.

This chain joins TRBV6-1 and TRBJ2-5, with a weak D call TRBD2 (7 bases). The CDR3 is made up of 15 amino acids. Germline lookup yields CDR1 MNHNS and CDR2 SASEGT. The V end lost 7 bases, the J end lost 5 bases, and 20 bases lay between the germline ends. CDR3 residues: CASTRGAGPQETQYF. In nucleotides, the CDR3 is TGTGCCAGCACCCGGGGGGCGGGGCCCCAGGAGACCCAGTACTTC.

The chain has TRBV2 and TRBJ1-3, with D possibly being TRBD1 (5 bases). The V end was cut by 8 bases, the J end by 6 bases, with 14 bases between. Looked up from germline, CDR1 is SNHLY and CDR2 is FYNNEI. The CDR3 extends over 13 amino acids. CDR3 loop: CASVGGTLNTIYF. The DNA of the CDR3 is TGTGCCAGCGTGGGGGGGACCTTAAACACCATATATTTT.

This clone was seen only once. Here the CDR3 reads CASSKDYPGALSYNEQFF. CDR3 nucleotide sequence: TGTGCCAGCAGCAAAGATTATCCGGGCGCCCTCTCCTACAATGAGCAGTTCTTC. This chain joins TRBV21-1 and TRBJ2-1. TRBV21-1 has pseudogene status. The CDR3 sequence is 18 residues long.

This chain links TRBV7-9 with TRBJ2-7; 7 positions agree with TRBD1. The germline CDR1 and CDR2 sequences are SEHNR and FQNEAQ (reference sequence). V lost 5 bases and J lost 2; bases outside the gene matches: 21. The CDR3 spans 19 residues. The chain's CDR3 is CASSPYGSPTGKKTYEQYF. The CDR3 nucleotides read TGTGCCAGCAGCCCATACGGCTCTCCGACAGGGAAGAAAACCTACGAGCAGTACTTC.

The chain combines TRBV9 with TRBJ2-1; 7 bases fit TRBD1. Germline V CDR1 and CDR2: SGDLS, YYNGEE. The length of the CDR3 is 15 residues. V shed 4 bases, J shed 1 base, and the junction held 5 bases outside the gene matches. Here the CDR3 DNA reads TGTGCCAGCAGCACCAGGGACAGTTCCTACAATGAGCAGTTCTTC. This translates into CASSTRDSSYNEQFF.

A single count supports this clone. The chain recombines TRBV2 with TRBJ1-6; D may be TRBD1 (5 bases). The length of the CDR3 is 16 residues. Germline V gene sequence: CDR1 SNHLY, CDR2 FYNNEI. Trimming removed 8 bases at V and 10 bases at J, with 24 bases between. In DNA form, the CDR3 reads TGTGCCAGCGTACTGTGGGGGACCGCCGAGGGGTCACCCCTCCACTTT. It specifies CASVLWGTAEGSPLHF.

CDR3 sequence (DNA): TGCGCCAGCAGTGATGGCTTTCTCGGGACCCAGTACTTC. Amino acid sequence: CASSDGFLGTQYF. The gene calls are TRBV10-1 and TRBJ2-5; no firm D call. Germline V gene lookup returns CDR1 WNHNN and CDR2 SYGVQD (reference sequence). The CDR3 totals 13 residues. V lost 3 bases and J 7 bases, leaving 12 bases between the germline ends.

This clone was detected only once. This chain connects TRBV7-6 to TRBJ2-1, with TRBD1 matching 8 bases. The ends lost 4 bases at V and 5 bases at J; junction bases unmatched: 10. Germline-derived CDR1 and CDR2 are SGHVS and FNYEAQ. This CDR3 region has 16 residues. CDR3 sequence (DNA): TGTGCCAGCAGCTCCCTAACCGGGACAGGTCACAATGAGCAGTTCTTC. Protein: CASSSLTGTGHNEQFF.

The chain carries TRBV11-2 and TRBJ2-5, with 12 nucleotides matching TRBD2. After removal of 6 bases from V and 2 bases from J, the junction contained 7 bases not matched to a gene. CDR1 and CDR2 (germline): SGHAT, FQNNGV. CDR3 size: 16 residues. CDR3 sequence reads: CASRPQLAGGQETQYF. CDR3 coding DNA: TGTGCCAGCAGACCACAACTAGCGGGGGGACAAGAGACCCAGTACTTC.

The J gene is TRBJ2-7, the V gene TRBV4-2; D not certain. The CDR3 spans 12 residues. V was pared by 0 bases and J by 5 bases, with 5 bases between. Germline CDR1 LGHNA, CDR2 YNFKEQ. The chain's CDR3 is CASSQEAHEQYF. The CDR3 nucleotides are TGTGCCAGCAGCCAAGAGGCCCACGAGCAGTACTTC.

J is TRBJ1-4 and V is TRBV14; 7 bases align to TRBD1. Germline loops: CDR1 SGHDN, CDR2 FVKESK. The length of the CDR3 is 17 residues. V trimming: 2 bases; J trimming: 6 bases; junction bases outside the gene matches: 12. CDR3 in amino acids: CASSQILATGRDEKLFF. The CDR3 bases are TGTGCCAGCAGCCAAATTCTGGCGACAGGGCGGGATGAAAAACTGTTTTTT.

The chain uses TRBV18 and TRBJ1-4; D unresolved. Germline CDR1 and CDR2: KGHSH and LQKENI. The CDR3 contains 13 residues. V was shortened by 6 bases and J by 5 bases, with 10 bases between the two germline ends. The CDR3 spells CASSLGVNEKLFF. CDR3 nucleotides: TGTGCCAGCTCCCTCGGGGTGAATGAAAAACTGTTTTTT. The whole variable domain, remainder taken from reference TRBV18 and TRBJ1-4, is NAGVMQNPRHLVRRRGQEARLRCSPMKGHSHVYWYRQLPEEGLKFMVYLQKENIIDESGMPKERFSAEFPKEGPSILRIQQVVRGDSAAYFCASSLGVNEKLFFGSGTQLSVL.